This T cell receptor (beta chain) was observed in a study of Graves' ophthalmopathy and Graves' hyperthyroidism. Notes on this clonotype: The antigen remains undetermined.

The CDR3 spans 12 residues. Trimming removed 0 bases from V and 6 bases from J, with 5 bases in between. Per the germline V gene, CDR1 is LGHNA and CDR2 is YNFKEQ. Whole-study results and caveats: A majority of expanded thyroid clonotypes exceeding 0.001 frequency were likewise present in blood.

TCR beta CDR3 amplification used RNA transcripts. First-round RT-PCR employed HTBI primers, with a second-round multiplex PCR after it. Each CDR3 protein is one row after TCRdb ran MiXCR on the multiplex PCR reads. The table lists around 1.1 million distinct CDR3 sequences, about 38% of them singletons. The chain joins TRBV4-2 to TRBJ2-5; D gene uncertain. This TCR was sampled from an adult man with Graves' hyperthyroidism. The sample taken for sequencing was peripheral blood or thyroid tissue (not recorded which). The CDR3 reads CASSQDRQTQYF. Written as DNA, the CDR3 is TGTGCCAGCAGCCAAGATCGGCAGACCCAGTACTTC.